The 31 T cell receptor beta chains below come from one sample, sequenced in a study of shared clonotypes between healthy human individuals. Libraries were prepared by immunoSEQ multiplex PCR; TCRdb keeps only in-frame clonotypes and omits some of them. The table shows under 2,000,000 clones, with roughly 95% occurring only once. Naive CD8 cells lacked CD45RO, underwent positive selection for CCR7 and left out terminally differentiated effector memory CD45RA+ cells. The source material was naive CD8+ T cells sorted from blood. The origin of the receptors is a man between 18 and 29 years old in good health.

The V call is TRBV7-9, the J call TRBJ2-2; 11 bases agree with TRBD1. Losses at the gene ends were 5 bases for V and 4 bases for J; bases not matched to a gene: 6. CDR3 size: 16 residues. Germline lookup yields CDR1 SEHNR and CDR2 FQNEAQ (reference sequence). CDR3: CASSNHGTGGTGELFF. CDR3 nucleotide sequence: TGTGCCAGCAGCAACCACGGGACAGGGGGCACCGGGGAGCTGTTTTTT. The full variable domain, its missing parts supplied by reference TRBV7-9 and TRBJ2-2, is DTGVSQNPRHKITKRGQNVTFRCDPISEHNRLYWYRQTLGQGPEFLTYFQNEAQLEKSRLLSDRFSAERPKGSFSTLEIQRTEQGDSAMYLCASSNHGTGGTGELFFGEGSRLTVL.

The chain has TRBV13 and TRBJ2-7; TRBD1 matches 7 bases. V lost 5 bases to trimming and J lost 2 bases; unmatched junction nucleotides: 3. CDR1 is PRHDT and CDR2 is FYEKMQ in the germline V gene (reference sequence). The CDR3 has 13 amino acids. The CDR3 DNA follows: TGTGCCAGCAGCATGGACAGGACCTACGAGCAGTACTTC. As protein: CASSMDRTYEQYF.

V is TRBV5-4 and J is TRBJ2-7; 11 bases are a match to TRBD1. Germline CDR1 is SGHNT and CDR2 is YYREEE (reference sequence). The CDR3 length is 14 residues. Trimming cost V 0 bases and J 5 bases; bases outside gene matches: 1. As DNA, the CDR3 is TGTGCCAGCAGCTTGGGGACAGGGGGCCACGAGCAGTACTTC. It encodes CASSLGTGGHEQYF. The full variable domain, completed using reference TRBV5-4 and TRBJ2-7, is ETGVTQSPTHLIKTRGQQVTLRCSSQSGHNTVSWYQQALGQGPQFIFQYYREEENGRGNFPPRFSGLQFPNYSSELNVNALELDDSALYLCASSLGTGGHEQYFGPGTRLTVT.

The CDR3 loop is CASSQGHKGGYEQYF. Here the CDR3 DNA reads TGCGCCAGCAGCCAAGGGCATAAAGGGGGATACGAGCAGTACTTC. V usage is TRBV4-1 and J usage is TRBJ2-7; possible D gene TRBD1, 6 bases. The CDR3 extends over 15 amino acids. Germline-derived CDR1 and CDR2 are MGHRA and YSYEKL. V was cut by 1 base and J by 4 bases, with 14 bases left in between.

This chain's CDR3 is CASSQVPVLAEGNNEQFF. The DNA of the CDR3 is TGCGCCAGCAGCCAAGTTCCCGTGCTAGCGGAGGGCAACAATGAGCAGTTCTTC. The V and J genes are TRBV4-1 and TRBJ2-1, with 7 bases lining up with TRBD2. Trimming took 1 base from V and 5 from J; bases not matched to a gene: 14. From germline, CDR1 is MGHRA and CDR2 YSYEKL. The CDR3 sequence is 18 residues long.

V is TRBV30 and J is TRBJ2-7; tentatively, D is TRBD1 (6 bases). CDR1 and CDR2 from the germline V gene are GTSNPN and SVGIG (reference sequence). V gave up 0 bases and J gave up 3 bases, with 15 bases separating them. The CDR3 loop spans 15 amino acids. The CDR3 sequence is CAWSVLGGPFYEQYF. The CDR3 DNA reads TGTGCCTGGAGTGTACTAGGGGGACCTTTCTACGAGCAGTACTTC.

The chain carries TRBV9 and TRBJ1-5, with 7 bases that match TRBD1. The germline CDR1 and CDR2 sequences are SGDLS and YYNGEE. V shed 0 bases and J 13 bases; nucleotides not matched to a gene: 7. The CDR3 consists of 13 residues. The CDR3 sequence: CASSVATTGDQHF. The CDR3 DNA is TGTGCCAGCAGCGTAGCTACTACAGGGGATCAGCATTTT.

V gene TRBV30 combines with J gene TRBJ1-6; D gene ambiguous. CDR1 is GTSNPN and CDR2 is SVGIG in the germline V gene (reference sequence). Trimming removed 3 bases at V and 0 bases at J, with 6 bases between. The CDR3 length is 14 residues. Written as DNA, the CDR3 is TGTGCCTGGAGCTTTAGCTCCTATAATTCACCCCTCCACTTT. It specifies CAWSFSSYNSPLHF. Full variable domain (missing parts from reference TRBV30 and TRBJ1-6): SQTIHQWPATLVQPVGSPLSLECTVEGTSNPNLYWYRQAAGRGLQLLFYSVGIGQISSEVPQNLSASRPQDRQFILSSKKLLLSDSGFYLCAWSFSSYNSPLHFGNGTRLTVT.

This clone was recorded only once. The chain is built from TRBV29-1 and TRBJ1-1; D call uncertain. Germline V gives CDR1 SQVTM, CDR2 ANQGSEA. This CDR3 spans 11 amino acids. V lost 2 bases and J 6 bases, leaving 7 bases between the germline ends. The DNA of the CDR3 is TGCAGCGTTGAATCGCGGCCTGAAGCTTTCTTT. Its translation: CSVESRPEAFF.

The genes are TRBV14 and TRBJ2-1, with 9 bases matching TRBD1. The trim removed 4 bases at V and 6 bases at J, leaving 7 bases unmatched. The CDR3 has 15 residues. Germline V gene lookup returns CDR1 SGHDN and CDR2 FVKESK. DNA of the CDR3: TGTGCCAGCAGCCTCTACAGGGGGCCGGCCAATGAGCAGTTCTTC. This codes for CASSLYRGPANEQFF. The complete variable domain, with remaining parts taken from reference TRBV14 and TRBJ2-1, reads EAGVTQFPSHSVIEKGQTVTLRCDPISGHDNLYWYRRVMGKEIKFLLHFVKESKQDESGMPNNRFLAERTGGTYSTLKVQPAELEDSGVYFCASSLYRGPANEQFFGPGTRLTVL.

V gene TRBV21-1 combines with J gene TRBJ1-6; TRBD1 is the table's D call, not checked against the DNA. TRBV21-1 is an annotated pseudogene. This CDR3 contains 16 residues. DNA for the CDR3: TGTGCCAGCAGCAAGTCCCGGGACAGGGAAAATTCACCCCTCCACTTT. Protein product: CASSKSRDRENSPLHF.

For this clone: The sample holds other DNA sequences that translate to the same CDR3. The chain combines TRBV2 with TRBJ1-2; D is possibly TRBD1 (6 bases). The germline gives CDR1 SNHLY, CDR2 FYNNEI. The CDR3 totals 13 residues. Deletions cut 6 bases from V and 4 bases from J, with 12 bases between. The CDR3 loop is CASSAGEGYGYTF. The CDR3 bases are TGTGCCAGCAGCGCAGGGGAGGGCTATGGCTACACCTTC.

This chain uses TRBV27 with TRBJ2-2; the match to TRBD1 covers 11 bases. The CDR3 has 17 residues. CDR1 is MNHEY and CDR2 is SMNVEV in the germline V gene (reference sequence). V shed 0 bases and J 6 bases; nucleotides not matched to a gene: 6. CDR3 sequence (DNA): TGTGCCAGCAGTTTATCGGCCGGGACAGGGGGACCCGGGGAGCTGTTTTTT. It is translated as CASSLSAGTGGPGELFF.

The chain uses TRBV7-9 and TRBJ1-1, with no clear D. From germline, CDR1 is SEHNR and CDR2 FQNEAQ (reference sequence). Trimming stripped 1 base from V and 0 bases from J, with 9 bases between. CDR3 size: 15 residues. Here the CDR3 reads CASSLGEGMNTEAFF. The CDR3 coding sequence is TGTGCCAGCAGCTTAGGAGAGGGTATGAACACTGAAGCTTTCTTT.

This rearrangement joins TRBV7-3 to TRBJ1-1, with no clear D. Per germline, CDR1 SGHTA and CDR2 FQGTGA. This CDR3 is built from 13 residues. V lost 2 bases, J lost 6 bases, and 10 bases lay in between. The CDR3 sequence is CASSLFLSPEAFF. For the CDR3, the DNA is TGTGCCAGCAGCTTATTCCTCAGCCCTGAAGCTTTCTTT.

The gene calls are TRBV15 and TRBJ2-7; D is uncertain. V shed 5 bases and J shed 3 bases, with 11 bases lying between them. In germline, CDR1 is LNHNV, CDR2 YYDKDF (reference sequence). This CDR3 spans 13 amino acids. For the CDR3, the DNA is TGTGCCACCAGCCTCCGTGGCGACTACGAGCAGTACTTC. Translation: CATSLRGDYEQYF. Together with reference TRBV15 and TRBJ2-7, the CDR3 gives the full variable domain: DAMVIQNPRYQVTQFGKPVTLSCSQTLNHNVMYWYQQKSSQAPKLLFHYYDKDFNNEADTPDNFQSRRPNTSFCFLDIRSPGLGDTAMYLCATSLRGDYEQYFGPGTRLTVT.

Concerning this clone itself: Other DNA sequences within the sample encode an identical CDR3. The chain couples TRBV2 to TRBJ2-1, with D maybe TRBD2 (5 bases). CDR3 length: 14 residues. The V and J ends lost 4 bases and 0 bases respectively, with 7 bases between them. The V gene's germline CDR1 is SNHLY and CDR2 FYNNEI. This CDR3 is CASSGESSYNEQFF. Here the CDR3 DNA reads TGTGCCAGCAGTGGGGAGAGCTCCTACAATGAGCAGTTCTTC. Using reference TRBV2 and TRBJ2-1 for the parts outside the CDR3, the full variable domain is EPEVTQTPSHQVTQMGQEVILRCVPISNHLYFYWYRQILGQKVEFLVSFYNNEISEKSEIFDDQFSVERPDGSNFTLKIRSTKLEDSAMYFCASSGESSYNEQFFGPGTRLTVL.

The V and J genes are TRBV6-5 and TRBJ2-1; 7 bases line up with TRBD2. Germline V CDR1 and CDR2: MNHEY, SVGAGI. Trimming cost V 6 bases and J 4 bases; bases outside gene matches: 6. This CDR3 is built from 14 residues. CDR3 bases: TGTGCCAGCAGGGCGGGAGCGTTATACAATGAGCAGTTCTTC. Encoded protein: CASRAGALYNEQFF.

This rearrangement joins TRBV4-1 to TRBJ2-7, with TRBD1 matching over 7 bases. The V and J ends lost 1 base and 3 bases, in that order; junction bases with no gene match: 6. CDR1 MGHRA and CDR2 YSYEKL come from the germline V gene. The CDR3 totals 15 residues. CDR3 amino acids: CASSQGLTGVYEQYF. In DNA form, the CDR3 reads TGCGCCAGCAGCCAAGGATTAACAGGGGTCTACGAGCAGTACTTC.

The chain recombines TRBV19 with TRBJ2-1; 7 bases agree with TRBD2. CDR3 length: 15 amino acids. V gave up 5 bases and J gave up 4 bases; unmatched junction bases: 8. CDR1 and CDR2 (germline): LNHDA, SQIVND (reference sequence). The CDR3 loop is CASSSEAGLYNEQFF. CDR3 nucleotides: TGTGCCAGTAGTTCAGAAGCGGGGCTTTACAATGAGCAGTTCTTC. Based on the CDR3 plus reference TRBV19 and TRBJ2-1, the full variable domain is DGGITQSPKYLFRKEGQNVTLSCEQNLNHDAMYWYRQDPGQGLRLIYYSQIVNDFQKGDIAEGYSVSREKKESFPLTVTSAQKNPTAFYLCASSSEAGLYNEQFFGPGTRLTVL.

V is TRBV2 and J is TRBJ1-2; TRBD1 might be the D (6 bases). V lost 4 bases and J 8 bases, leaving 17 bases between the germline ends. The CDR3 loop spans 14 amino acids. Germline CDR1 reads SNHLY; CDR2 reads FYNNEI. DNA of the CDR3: TGTGCCAGCAGTGCGGTTGGACAGCTCGGCGGCTACACCTTC. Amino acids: CASSAVGQLGGYTF.

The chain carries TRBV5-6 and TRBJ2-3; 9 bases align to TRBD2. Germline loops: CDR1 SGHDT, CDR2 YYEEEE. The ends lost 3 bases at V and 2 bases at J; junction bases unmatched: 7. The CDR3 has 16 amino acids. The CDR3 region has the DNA TGTGCCAGCAGCTATGATGGACTAGCGCCCACAGATACGCAGTATTTT. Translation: CASSYDGLAPTDTQYF.

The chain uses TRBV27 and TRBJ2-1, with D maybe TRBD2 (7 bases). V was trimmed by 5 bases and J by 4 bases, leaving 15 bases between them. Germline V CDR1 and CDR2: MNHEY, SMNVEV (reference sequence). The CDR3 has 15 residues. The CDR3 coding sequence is TGTGCCAGCAGTGGAGGACTAGGGGGTTACAATGAGCAGTTCTTC. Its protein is CASSGGLGGYNEQFF.

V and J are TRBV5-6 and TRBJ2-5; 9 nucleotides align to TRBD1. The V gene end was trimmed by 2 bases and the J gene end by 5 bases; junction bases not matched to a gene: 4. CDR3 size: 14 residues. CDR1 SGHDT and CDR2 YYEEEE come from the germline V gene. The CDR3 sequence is CASSFGTGTETQYF. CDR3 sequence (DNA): TGTGCCAGCAGCTTCGGGACAGGGACGGAGACCCAGTACTTC.

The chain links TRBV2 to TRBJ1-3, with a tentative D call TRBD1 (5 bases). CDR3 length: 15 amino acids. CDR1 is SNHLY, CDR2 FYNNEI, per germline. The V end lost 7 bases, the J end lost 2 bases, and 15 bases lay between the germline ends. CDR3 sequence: CASTGGTAPGNTIYF. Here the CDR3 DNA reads TGTGCCAGCACGGGAGGGACCGCCCCTGGAAACACCATATATTTT.

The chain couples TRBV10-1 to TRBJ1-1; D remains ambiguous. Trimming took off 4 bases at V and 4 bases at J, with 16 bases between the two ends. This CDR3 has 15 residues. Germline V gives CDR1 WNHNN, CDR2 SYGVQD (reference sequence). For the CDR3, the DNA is TGCGCCAGCAGTGTTCAGAAGGGATTCGGCACTGAAGCTTTCTTT. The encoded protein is CASSVQKGFGTEAFF.

DNA for the CDR3: TGCGCCAGCAGCCATCTTGGACAGGGAGAATCACCCCTCCACTTT. This gives the protein CASSHLGQGESPLHF. J is TRBJ1-6 and V is TRBV4-3; TRBD1 agrees at 8 bases. In germline, CDR1 is LGHNA, CDR2 YSLEER. This CDR3 has 15 residues. The V and J ends lost 3 bases and 10 bases, in that order; junction bases with no gene match: 8.

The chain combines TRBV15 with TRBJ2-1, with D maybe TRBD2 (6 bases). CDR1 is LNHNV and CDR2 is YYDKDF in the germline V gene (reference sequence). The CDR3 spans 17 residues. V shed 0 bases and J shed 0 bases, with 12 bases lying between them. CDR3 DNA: TGTGCCACCAGCAGAGATGTGGGGGGAAGCTCCTACAATGAGCAGTTCTTC. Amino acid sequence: CATSRDVGGSSYNEQFF.

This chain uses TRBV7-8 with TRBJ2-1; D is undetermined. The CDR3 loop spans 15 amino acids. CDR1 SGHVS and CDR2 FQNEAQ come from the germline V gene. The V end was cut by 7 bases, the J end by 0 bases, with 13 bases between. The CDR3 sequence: CASTHPGTSYNEQFF. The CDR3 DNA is TGTGCCAGCACCCACCCCGGCACCTCCTACAATGAGCAGTTCTTC.

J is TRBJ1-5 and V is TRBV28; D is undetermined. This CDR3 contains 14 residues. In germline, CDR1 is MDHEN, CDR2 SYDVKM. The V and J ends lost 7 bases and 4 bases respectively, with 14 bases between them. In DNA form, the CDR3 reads TGTGCCAGCATACCTGGGGAGACAAATCAGCCCCAGCATTTT. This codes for CASIPGETNQPQHF.

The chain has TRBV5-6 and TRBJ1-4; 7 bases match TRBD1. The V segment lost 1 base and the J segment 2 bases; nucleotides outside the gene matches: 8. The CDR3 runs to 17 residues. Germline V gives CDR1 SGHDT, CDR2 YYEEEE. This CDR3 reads CASSLWGTGVTNEKLFF. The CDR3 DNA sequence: TGTGCCAGCAGCTTGTGGGGCACAGGGGTCACTAATGAAAAACTGTTTTTT.